These 26 T cell receptor beta chains share one sample of origin, sequenced in a study of identical twins (dated by TCRdb to the mid-2010s). Library prep was done by 5' RACE. The sample was run on an Illumina HiSeq 2000. Clones were called with MiXCR by TCRdb after fastp trimmed the public reads at Q25, and only in-frame beta chains were retained. Rows with one shared CDR3 protein collapse into an entry with the most common genes and DNA. Across this sample there are hundreds of thousands of distinct CDR3 sequences, with around 6% seen only once. Under 2% of the sample is held by the ten biggest clonotypes. The sequenced sample consisted of naive T cells sorted from blood. This sample's cell subset or site label indicates: cells isolated with a human naive T-cell isolation kit. The receptors originated from a man aged 18 to 29 in good health.

This clonotype was recorded at least ten times. The chain carries TRBV20-1 and TRBJ2-2; D remains unclear. This CDR3 is built from 16 residues. Germline CDR1 and CDR2: DFQATT and SNEGSKA (reference sequence). The V end was cut by 3 bases, the J end by 0 bases, with 14 bases between. Here the CDR3 reads CSASTRRQTNTGELFF. The DNA of the CDR3 is TGCAGTGCTAGCACCCGAAGACAAACGAACACCGGGGAGCTGTTTTTT.

This clonotype was counted many times. The J gene is TRBJ2-1, the V gene TRBV20-1; possible D gene TRBD1, 6 bases. The V end lost 7 bases, the J end lost 7 bases, and 14 bases lay between the germline ends. The CDR3 is 12 residues long. The germline V gene has CDR1 DFQATT and CDR2 SNEGSKA (reference sequence). CDR3 loop: CSVGADTNEQFF. CDR3 nucleotides: TGCAGTGTGGGGGCCGATACTAATGAGCAGTTCTTC.

This clonotype was observed many times. This chain links TRBV29-1 with TRBJ2-7; no clear D. Trimming took off 6 bases at V and 3 bases at J, with 12 bases between the two ends. The CDR3 runs 12 residues. From germline, CDR1 is SQVTM and CDR2 ANQGSEA. CDR3 sequence (DNA): TGCAGCGTAGCACATACGAACTACGAGCAGTACTTC. Its protein product is CSVAHTNYEQYF.

The gene calls are TRBV6-1 and TRBJ2-1, with D uncertain. The CDR3 extends over 19 amino acids. V dropped 6 bases and J dropped 3 bases, with 27 bases sitting between them. Germline CDR1 MNHNS, CDR2 SASEGT. The CDR3, as DNA: TGTGCCAGCAGACCTTCTGTACGGCGCCAAATTAATAGCTACAATGAGCAGTTCTTC. This translates into CASRPSVRRQINSYNEQFF.

This clonotype showed up many times. The gene calls are TRBV20-1 and TRBJ2-7; 9 bases line up with TRBD2. This CDR3 contains 14 residues. CDR1 is DFQATT, CDR2 SNEGSKA, per germline (reference sequence). V was pared by 5 bases and J by 0 bases, with 5 bases of the junction left unmatched. DNA of the CDR3: TGCAGTGCTTTGACTAGCGGCAGCTCCTACGAGCAGTACGTC. Translated: CSALTSGSSYEQYV.

J is TRBJ1-1 and V is TRBV20-1; a weak D match, TRBD1 (5 bases). Germline assignment: CDR1 DFQATT and CDR2 SNEGSKA (reference sequence). CDR3 length: 13 residues. CDR3 sequence reads: CRDGGPGNTEAFF. CDR3 in DNA: TGCAGGGATGGGGGACCGGGGAACACTGAAGCTTTCTTT.

This clonotype was counted many times. This chain uses TRBV29-1 with TRBJ2-3; 9 bases are shared with TRBD2. The germline V gene encodes CDR1 SQVTM and CDR2 ANQGSEA. V shed 4 bases and J 1 base; nucleotides not matched to a gene: 3. The length of the CDR3 is 14 residues. The DNA for the CDR3 is TGCAGCGTTGGCCTAGCGGGACGCACAGATACGCAGTATTTT. Translating gives CSVGLAGRTDTQYF.

In its sample, this clonotype was seen many times. This chain connects TRBV24-1 to TRBJ2-7; possible D gene TRBD1, 5 bases. Per the germline V gene, CDR1 is KGHDR and CDR2 is SFDVKD. The germline V and J ends were trimmed by 9 bases and 3 bases, with 11 bases remaining between them. The CDR3 extends over 12 amino acids. The CDR3 region is CATSGDSYEQYF. CDR3 coding DNA: TGTGCCACCTCTGGCGACAGCTACGAGCAGTACTTC.

This clonotype occurred a few times. The rearrangement uses TRBV5-1 and TRBJ2-2; D is uncertain. The V end lost 0 bases, the J end lost 4 bases, and 7 bases lay between the germline ends. This CDR3 spans 14 amino acids. Germline CDR1 and CDR2: SGHRS and YFSETQ. The CDR3 bases are TGCGCCAGCAGCTTGGAAGCGTCCACCGGGGAGCTGTTTTTT. Encoded protein: CASSLEASTGELFF.

The CDR3 DNA is TGTGCCAGCAGCCAAGGGGGTATCTACGAGCAGTACTTC. Residues: CASSQGGIYEQYF. The chain joins TRBV7-9 to TRBJ2-7, with a tentative D call TRBD1 (6 bases). V was clipped by 5 bases and J by 3 bases, with 11 bases between them. CDR3 size: 13 residues. CDR1 and CDR2 from the germline V gene are SEHNR and FQNEAQ (reference sequence).

This sequence joins TRBV5-1 and TRBJ2-1; 9 nucleotides agree with TRBD2. After removal of 0 bases from V and 2 bases from J, the junction contained 3 bases not matched to a gene. The CDR3 is 16 residues long. Germline CDR1 and CDR2: SGHRS and YFSETQ. For the CDR3, the DNA is TGCGCCAGCAGCTTGGCTAGCGGGACTCCCTACAATGAGCAGTTCTTC. Protein: CASSLASGTPYNEQFF.

This clonotype was recorded many times. V gene TRBV27 combines with J gene TRBJ2-5; weak D call: TRBD2 (5 bases). The CDR3 spans 13 residues. Germline V gives CDR1 MNHEY, CDR2 SMNVEV (reference sequence). The ends were cut back, 8 bases at V and 3 bases at J, with 13 bases in the middle. Here the CDR3 reads CASSSWREETQYF. DNA for the CDR3: TGTGCCAGCTCCTCTTGGCGGGAAGAGACCCAGTACTTC.

This clonotype was seen only a few times. The chain is built from TRBV5-5 and TRBJ2-7; D is unresolved. The ends were cut back, 6 bases at V and 6 bases at J, with 13 bases in the middle. CDR1 is SGHKS and CDR2 is YYEKEE in the germline V gene (reference sequence). The CDR3 totals 12 residues. CDR3 loop: CASNPGSGEQYF. In DNA, the CDR3 is TGTGCCAGCAATCCAGGATCGGGCGAGCAGTACTTC.

This clonotype was recorded many times. The chain is built from TRBV12-3 or TRBV12-4 and TRBJ2-1; D not resolved. The V and J ends lost 4 bases and 1 base respectively, with 11 bases between them. The CDR3 is 15 residues long. The CDR3 region has the DNA TGTGCCAGCAGTTCAACCATTGGGTCCTACAATGAGCAGTTCTTC. Amino acid sequence: CASSSTIGSYNEQFF.

The sample holds a few counts of this clonotype. The J gene is TRBJ2-1, the V gene TRBV20-1; 14 bases are shared with TRBD2. Germline V gives CDR1 DFQATT, CDR2 SNEGSKA (reference sequence). CDR3 length equals 15 residues. V shed 4 bases and J 8 bases; nucleotides not matched to a gene: 7. Here the CDR3 reads CSAIGTSGSSDEQFF. In DNA, the CDR3 is TGCAGTGCTATCGGGACTAGCGGGAGTAGCGATGAGCAGTTCTTC.

This chain joins TRBV10-2 and TRBJ2-7; no definite D call. CDR3 length: 12 amino acids. Germline V gene lookup returns CDR1 WSHSY and CDR2 SAAADI. The germline V and J ends were trimmed by 5 bases and 6 bases, with 11 bases remaining between them. DNA of the CDR3: TGCGCCAGCAGTTCAGTTAAGGGCGAGCAGTACGTC. Translated, it gives CASSSVKGEQYV.

This clonotype occurred a few times. The V call is TRBV28, the J call TRBJ2-7; the D gene is possibly TRBD1 (6 bases). Per the germline V gene, CDR1 is MDHEN and CDR2 is SYDVKM. Deletions cut 1 base from V and 3 bases from J, with 10 bases between. There are 14 residues in the CDR3. This CDR3 is CASSLFGTLYEQYF. In DNA form, the CDR3 reads TGTGCCAGCAGTTTATTTGGGACACTCTACGAGCAGTACTTC. The complete variable domain, with remaining parts taken from reference TRBV28 and TRBJ2-7, reads DVKVTQSSRYLVKRTGEKVFLECVQDMDHENMFWYRQDPGLGLRLIYFSYDVKMKEKGDIPEGYSVSREKKERFSLILESASTNQTSMYLCASSLFGTLYEQYFGPGTRLTVT.

This clonotype was observed at least ten times. The V call is TRBV7-9, the J call TRBJ1-4; D is ambiguous. This CDR3 contains 14 residues. The germline CDR1 and CDR2 sequences are SEHNR and FQNEAQ (reference sequence). Trimming shortened V by 5 bases and J by 0 bases, and 7 bases separated the two germline ends. CDR3 sequence (DNA): TGTGCCAGCAGCCCCGGAACAACTAATGAAAAACTGTTTTTT. It translates to CASSPGTTNEKLFF.

Ten or more counts support this clonotype. The genes are TRBV9 and TRBJ2-3; 10 bases line up with TRBD2. Germline CDR1 and CDR2: SGDLS and YYNGEE. The CDR3 length is 14 residues. V gave up 0 bases and J gave up 6 bases; unmatched junction bases: 1. The CDR3: CASSVASGSDTQYF. CDR3 DNA: TGTGCCAGCAGCGTAGCTAGCGGGAGTGATACGCAGTATTTT.

This clonotype was seen a few times. J is TRBJ2-1 and V is TRBV6-2 or TRBV6-3; 14 bases match TRBD2. Per the germline V gene, CDR1 is MNHEY and CDR2 is SVGEGT. The CDR3 runs to 17 residues. V trimming: 6 bases; J trimming: 10 bases; junction bases outside the gene matches: 14. CDR3 sequence: CASSPTSGRAGSWEQFF. CDR3 DNA: TGTGCCAGCAGCCCGACTAGCGGGAGGGCCGGGTCTTGGGAGCAGTTCTTC.

The CDR3 bases are TGTGCCAGCAGTGACTCAAATGGTGGGACTAGCGGGATCCAATACGAGCAGTACTTC. Amino acids: CASSDSNGGTSGIQYEQYF. The rearrangement uses TRBV6-4 and TRBJ2-7; TRBD2 matches 13 bases. Trimming took 0 bases from V and 4 from J; bases not matched to a gene: 12. The V gene's germline CDR1 is MRHNA and CDR2 SNTAGT. The CDR3 contains 19 residues.

This clonotype turned up a few times. The chain employs TRBV30 and TRBJ2-2, with D unclear. The CDR3 is 11 amino acids. Trimming removed 1 base from V and 6 bases from J, with 3 bases in between. Germline V CDR1 and CDR2: GTSNPN, SVGIG (reference sequence). The CDR3 here is CAWSDSGELFF. The DNA of the CDR3 is TGTGCCTGGAGTGATTCCGGGGAGCTGTTTTTT.

There are many counts of this clonotype. The CDR3 coding sequence is TGTGCCAGCGGGGGTCACCGGGAGCTGAGCACAGATACGCAGTATTTT. It codes for CASGGHRELSTDTQYF. This sequence joins TRBV6-1 and TRBJ2-3; maybe TRBD2 (6 bases). V lost 8 bases and J 0 bases, leaving 18 bases between the germline ends. Germline V gives CDR1 MNHNS, CDR2 SASEGT. The CDR3 length is 16 residues.

This clonotype was detected a few times. The rearrangement uses TRBV5-4 and TRBJ1-1; TRBD1 matches 9 bases. The CDR3 runs to 14 residues. V gave up 4 bases and J gave up 5 bases; unmatched junction bases: 6. Looked up from germline, CDR1 is SGHNT and CDR2 is YYREEE (reference sequence). The CDR3 DNA reads TGTGCCAGCAGCGCTACCGGGACAGGGACTGAAGCTTTCTTT. It specifies CASSATGTGTEAFF.

The sample holds many counts of this clonotype. The chain uses TRBV12-3 or TRBV12-4 and TRBJ1-3, with 7 bases aligning to TRBD1. J gave up 1 base and V 6 bases, and 3 bases lay outside the gene matches. This CDR3 region has 14 residues. The CDR3 loop is CASRNRGSGNTIYF. The CDR3, as DNA: TGTGCCAGCAGGAACAGGGGATCTGGAAACACCATATATTTT.

The J gene is TRBJ2-3, the V gene TRBV7-2; the match to TRBD2 covers 12 bases. Germline V lookup: CDR1 SGHTA, CDR2 FQGNSA. Trimming cost V 5 bases and J 4 bases; bases outside gene matches: 4. The CDR3 length is 15 residues. CDR3 in amino acids: CASSRTSGKADTQYF. In DNA, the CDR3 is TGTGCCAGCAGCAGGACTAGCGGGAAAGCAGATACGCAGTATTTT.